This T cell receptor (beta chain) was identified during a study of OX40 agonist ivuxolimab in advanced cancers. The wider study: Enrollees could have had prior anti-PD-1, anti-PD-L1 or anti-CTLA-4 therapy, which about 40% had received. Study-level points and caveats: Averaging showed that CD8+ T cells had more expanded clones than CD4+ did.

This clone has only a few counts. Its specificity is unknown. From germline, CDR1 is SGDLS and CDR2 YYNGEE. The CDR3 is 11 residues long. The V end lost 3 bases, the J end lost 5 bases, and 5 bases lay between the germline ends. Drawing of blood for sampling happened at baseline, at cycle 4 day 1, and at cycle 7 day 1. TCRdb keeps only in-frame clones here, not all; method: immunoSEQ multiplex PCR. The sample shows fewer than 30,000 clones, roughly 83% of them seen only once. The chain carries TRBV9 and TRBJ1-2; D ambiguous. Specimen: CD4+ or CD8+ T cells sorted from blood, collected in a trial of the OX40 agonist ivuxolimab. The origin of this receptor is an adult with an advanced solid tumor such as melanoma, head and neck, liver or kidney cancer. CDR3 region: CASSASYGYTF. DNA for the CDR3: TGTGCCAGCAGCGCCTCGTATGGCTACACCTTC. Drawing the rest from reference TRBV9 and TRBJ1-2, the complete variable domain is DSGVTQTPKHLITATGQRVTLRCSPRSGDLSVYWYQQSLDQGLQFLIQYYNGEERAKGNILERFSAQQFPDLHSELNLSSLELGDSALYFCASSASYGYTFGSGTRLTVV.